What follows are 10 T cell receptor beta chains derived from one specimen sequenced in a study of radiation and T cells in renal cell carcinoma (TCRdb year 2020). Reading the label with the study, this specimen's time point is: blood 4 weeks post-SBRT, at nephrectomy. The treatment or condition label corresponds to: 15 Gy SBRT to primary tumor, nephrectomy 4 weeks later. The library was obtained by the immunoSEQ multiplex PCR assay. TCRdb holds this immuneACCESS table with in-frame rearrangements only. Some clones are missing; in checked studies, unresolved V genes explain under half, and the rest has no known cause. The sample data list fewer than 200,000 clones, and about nine tenths of these were observed just once. Around 11% of the sample rests with the top ten. The sequences come from blood, collected from a patient whose treatment included radiotherapy and nephrectomy. The receptors shown here come from a woman aged 50 to 65 with renal cell carcinoma.

The rearrangement uses TRBV7-2 and TRBJ2-7; D unresolved. This CDR3 spans 12 amino acids. V lost 1 base, J lost 5 bases, and 6 bases lay in between. In germline, CDR1 is SGHTA, CDR2 FQGNSA. The CDR3 region is CASSLGGDEQYF. The CDR3 region has the DNA TGTGCCAGCAGCTTAGGAGGAGACGAGCAGTACTTC. The variable domain in full, completed from reference TRBV7-2 and TRBJ2-7, reads GAGVSQSPSNKVTEKGKDVELRCDPISGHTALYWYRQSLGQGLEFLIYFQGNSAPDKSGLPSDRFSAERTGGSVSTLTIQRTQQEDSAVYLCASSLGGDEQYFGPGTRLTVT.

The J gene is TRBJ2-6, the V gene TRBV7-2, with a possible D match to TRBD1 (6 bases). CDR1 SGHTA and CDR2 FQGNSA come from the germline V gene. There are 15 residues in the CDR3. Trimming cost V 3 bases and J 4 bases, with 10 bases left between them. The chain's CDR3 is CASSLGAPGANVLTF. The CDR3 bases are TGTGCCAGCAGCTTGGGGGCGCCCGGGGCCAACGTCCTGACTTTC.

V usage is TRBV18 and J usage is TRBJ2-6; possibly TRBD1 or TRBD2 for D (6 bases each). CDR1 and CDR2 from the germline V gene are KGHSH and LQKENI. There are 15 residues in the CDR3. Trimming cost V 6 bases and J 1 base, with 10 bases left between them. CDR3 DNA sequence: TGTGCCAGCTCGGAGGGGGTTTCTGGGGCCAACGTCCTGACTTTC. It codes for CASSEGVSGANVLTF.

This clone was observed a few times. This chain joins TRBV19 and TRBJ2-2, with unresolved D. The germline V gene has CDR1 LNHDA and CDR2 SQIVND (reference sequence). The V end lost 6 bases, the J end lost 5 bases, and 7 bases lay between the germline ends. The CDR3 is made up of 12 amino acids. The chain's CDR3 is CASSELTGELFF. In DNA form, the CDR3 reads TGTGCCAGTAGCGAGCTTACCGGGGAGCTGTTTTTT. Filled out from reference TRBV19 and TRBJ2-2, the complete variable domain reads DGGITQSPKYLFRKEGQNVTLSCEQNLNHDAMYWYRQDPGQGLRLIYYSQIVNDFQKGDIAEGYSVSREKKESFPLTVTSAQKNPTAFYLCASSELTGELFFGEGSRLTVL.

The rearrangement joins TRBV7-2 to TRBJ2-3; 7 bases fit TRBD1. Trimming cost V 9 bases and J 3 bases; bases outside gene matches: 6. This CDR3 has 13 amino acids. Germline CDR1 and CDR2: SGHTA and FQGNSA. The CDR3 DNA sequence: TGTGCCAGTAAGGGACAGCAGACAGATACGCAGTATTTT. Translated: CASKGQQTDTQYF.

The chain couples TRBV2 to TRBJ1-4; the match to TRBD1 covers 9 bases. The CDR3 runs 16 residues. Germline V CDR1 and CDR2: SNHLY, FYNNEI. The V and J ends lost 7 bases and 7 bases, in that order; junction bases with no gene match: 13. For the CDR3, the DNA is TGTGCCAGCATAGGGACAGGGCGCGTGGGGGGTGAAAAACTGTTTTTT. Translating gives CASIGTGRVGGEKLFF.

The V gene is TRBV2, the J gene TRBJ2-1; TRBD2 matches 9 bases. Germline V lookup: CDR1 SNHLY, CDR2 FYNNEI. CDR3 length: 17 amino acids. V gave up 6 bases and J gave up 6 bases; unmatched junction bases: 15. The CDR3 sequence is CASSRRLAGGRVNEQFF. CDR3 sequence (DNA): TGTGCCAGCAGCCGAAGGTTGGCGGGGGGGCGGGTCAATGAGCAGTTCTTC.

This clone was found once. This chain uses TRBV6-6 with TRBJ1-4; maybe TRBD1 (6 bases). The V end lost 11 bases, the J end lost 4 bases, and 14 bases lay between the germline ends. Germline V CDR1 and CDR2: MNHNY, SVGAGI (reference sequence). This CDR3 region has 13 residues. The CDR3 reads CASGGQNNEKLFF. As DNA, the CDR3 is TGTGCCTCTGGGGGGCAGAATAATGAAAAACTGTTTTTT.

V usage is TRBV5-1 and J usage is TRBJ1-1; 8 bases line up with TRBD1. The germline CDR1 and CDR2 sequences are SGHRS and YFSETQ. The CDR3 contains 14 residues. V gave up 0 bases and J gave up 9 bases; unmatched junction bases: 7. The chain's CDR3 is CASSLADRGLQAFF. The CDR3 DNA sequence: TGCGCCAGCAGCTTGGCCGACAGGGGACTCCAAGCTTTCTTT.

The CDR3 region is CASSEAPFGLAGSEQYF. In DNA, the CDR3 is TGTGCCAGCAGTGAAGCACCTTTCGGACTAGCGGGCTCGGAGCAGTACTTC. The chain recombines TRBV6-1 with TRBJ2-7; 11 positions match TRBD2. The germline V gene encodes CDR1 MNHNS and CDR2 SASEGT. The V gene end was trimmed by 0 bases and the J gene end by 7 bases; junction bases not matched to a gene: 11. The length of the CDR3 is 17 residues.